The rows below give T cell receptor beta chains drawn from one sample of a study of persistence of HIV-infected CD4 T cells. Their antigens are not known. Clones were read by immunoSEQ multiplex PCR, and TCRdb kept only the in-frame ones, dropping some. This table holds approximately 65,000 clones, about four fifths found once. The sequenced sample was CD4+ T cells sorted from PBMCs after approximately 19-hour stimulation, obtained from a patient who received antiretroviral therapy. These receptors were collected from an adult man with HIV who was CMV-seropositive. CDR3s include the opening cysteine and the closing phenylalanine or tryptophan. A D gene is named only where the DNA matches it firmly. Size is omitted from some rows. Given values are once, few, many or a class for expanded clones.

CATSDVGASNQPQHF,TGTGCCACCAGTGACGTAGGGGCCTCCAATCAGCCCCAGCATTTT,-,-,TRBJ1-5,TRBV24-1
CASSPPEGAKNTGELFF,TGTGCCAGCTCACCACCGGAGGGGGCGAAAAACACCGGGGAGCTGTTTTTT,-,-,TRBJ2-2,TRBV18
CASTFNLLRGAGANVLTF,TGTGCCAGCACTTTCAATCTTCTGAGGGGAGCCGGGGCCAACGTCCTGACTTTC,-,-,TRBJ2-6,TRBV7-9
CASSRQSNSPLHF,TGTGCCAGCAGCAGACAGAGCAATTCACCCCTCCACTTT,-,-,TRBJ1-6,TRBV7-3
CASSSAGGSFSNQPQHF,TGTGCCAGTAGTTCCGCCGGGGGCAGCTTTAGCAATCAGCCCCAGCATTTT,-,-,TRBJ1-5,TRBV19
CASSEWGRNYGYTF,TGTGCCAGCAGCGAGTGGGGGCGAAACTATGGCTACACCTTC,-,-,TRBJ1-2,TRBV5-6
CASSQVSNTGELFF,TGCGCCAGCAGCCAAGTATCGAACACCGGGGAGCTGTTTTTT,-,-,TRBJ2-2,TRBV4-1
CASSNGLSISLGGTQYF,TGTGCCAGTAGTAATGGACTCAGTATTTCACTAGGCGGGACGCAGTATTTT,-,-,TRBJ2-3,TRBV19
CASSIGRYTEAFF,TGTGCCAGTAGTATCGGTCGGTACACTGAAGCTTTCTTT,-,-,TRBJ1-1,TRBV19
CASSYEYGVGQPQHF,TGTGCCAGCAGTTACGAGTACGGGGTCGGCCAGCCCCAGCATTTT,-,-,TRBJ1-5,TRBV6-6
CARSLSAGCYSPLHF,TGTGCCAGAAGCTTGTCTGCAGGGTGTTATTCACCCCTCCACTTT,-,-,TRBJ1-6,TRBV5-3
CASSAPGHQNTEAFF,TGTGCCAGCAGCGCCCCGGGACACCAGAACACTGAAGCTTTCTTT,-,-,TRBJ1-1,TRBV9
CASSRGTGGLDTQYF,TGTGCCAGCAGCAGGGGGACAGGGGGCCTGGATACGCAGTATTTT,-,-,TRBJ2-3,TRBV21-1
CASSLSTLAGEQYF,TGTGCCAGCAGCTTATCAACCCTAGCGGGCGAGCAGTACTTC,TRBD2,-,TRBJ2-7,TRBV7-9
CASSAEGQGNSPLHF,TGCGCCAGCAGCGCAGAAGGGCAGGGAAATTCACCCCTCCACTTT,-,-,TRBJ1-6,TRBV10-2
CASSLAVPRTDTQYF,TGTGCCAGCAGCTTAGCGGTCCCTCGCACAGATACGCAGTATTTT,-,-,TRBJ2-3,TRBV7-2
CASSSHRGNADTQYF,TGTGCCAGCAGCTCCCACAGGGGGAACGCAGATACGCAGTATTTT,TRBD1,-,TRBJ2-3,TRBV5-5
CASSSAGGTTEAFF,TGTGCCAGCAGCTCCGCGGGGGGCACTACTGAAGCTTTCTTT,-,-,TRBJ1-1,TRBV6-4
CASRAGEGGQPQHF,TGTGCCAGCAGGGCAGGTGAAGGGGGTCAGCCCCAGCATTTT,-,-,TRBJ1-5,TRBV28
CASSPPLGTAPADTQYF,TGTGCCAGCTCACCACCTCTCGGGACAGCCCCGGCAGATACGCAGTATTTT,TRBD1,-,TRBJ2-3,TRBV18
CASRPRSAGAYEQYF,TGTGCCAGCAGACCCCGTTCGGCGGGTGCCTACGAGCAGTACTTC,-,-,TRBJ2-7,TRBV7-9
CASSYSAGNYEQYF,TGTGCCAGCAGTTACTCCGCAGGGAACTACGAGCAGTACTTC,-,once,TRBJ2-7,TRBV6-5
CASSFGGFNTGELFF,TGTGCCAGCAGTTTTGGAGGTTTTAACACCGGGGAGCTGTTTTTT,-,few,TRBJ2-2,TRBV28
CASSQGPPILTEKLFF,TGTGCCAGCAGCCAGGGACCGCCGATCCTTACCGAAAAACTGTTTTTT,-,once,TRBJ1-4,TRBV5-6
CASSSGQGRGNTIYF,TGTGCCAGCAGCTCGGGACAGGGCCGAGGAAACACCATATATTTT,TRBD1,-,TRBJ1-3,TRBV7-3
CASSPTAGQPQHF,TGTGCCAGCAGTCCGACAGCTGGTCAGCCCCAGCATTTT,-,-,TRBJ1-5,TRBV6-6
CASSTPGRGNSPLHF,TGTGCCAGCAGTACACCGGGACGGGGTAATTCACCCCTCCACTTT,-,few,TRBJ1-6,TRBV28
CASSQLSTGREPQHF,TGTGCCAGCAGCCAGCTATCGACAGGGCGAGAGCCCCAGCATTTT,TRBD1,-,TRBJ1-5,TRBV7-2
CASSIEGVMNTEAFF,TGTGCCAGTAGTATAGAGGGGGTCATGAACACTGAAGCTTTCTTT,-,-,TRBJ1-1,TRBV19
CASGVEPSSPLHF,TGCGCCAGCGGAGTCGAACCGAGTTCACCCCTCCACTTT,-,-,TRBJ1-6,TRBV10-2
CASSSYINSGANVLTF,TGTGCCAGCAGTTCCTACATCAACTCTGGGGCCAACGTCCTGACTTTC,-,-,TRBJ2-6,TRBV6-2/TRBV6-3
CASKAGRAGNTIYF,TGTGCCAGCAAGGCAGGGAGAGCAGGAAACACCATATATTTT,-,-,TRBJ1-3,TRBV2
CASRMTGVSPLHF,TGTGCCAGCAGGATGACAGGGGTATCACCCCTCCACTTT,TRBD1,-,TRBJ1-6,TRBV27
CASAVGLDNQPQHF,TGTGCTAGTGCAGTTGGGCTGGACAATCAGCCCCAGCATTTT,-,few,TRBJ1-5,TRBV12-5
CASSSGSTPNTEAFF,TGTGCCAGTAGTTCAGGGTCCACCCCGAACACTGAAGCTTTCTTT,-,-,TRBJ1-1,TRBV19
CASILTGGREAFF,TGTGCCAGCATTCTCACAGGGGGGAGGGAAGCTTTCTTT,TRBD1,-,TRBJ1-1,TRBV12-3/TRBV12-4
CASSYLGTQYF,TGTGCCAGCAGCTACCTAGGGACCCAGTACTTC,-,-,TRBJ2-5,TRBV12-3/TRBV12-4
CASLLQGENEQFF,TGTGCCAGCCTCTTACAGGGAGAAAATGAGCAGTTCTTC,-,-,TRBJ2-1,TRBV2
CASSQGSGDGYTF,TGCGCCAGCAGCCAAGGGTCGGGGGATGGCTACACCTTC,-,-,TRBJ1-2,TRBV4-1
CASGQYNEKLFF,TGTGCCAGCGGACAGTACAATGAAAAACTGTTTTTT,-,-,TRBJ1-4,TRBV27
CASSPVGGGYTF,TGTGCCAGCAGCCCCGTAGGGGGTGGCTACACCTTC,-,-,TRBJ1-2,TRBV5-4
CASSPGLRGQGKAGNTIYF,TGTGCCAGCTCACCGGGGCTTCGGGGACAGGGGAAGGCTGGAAACACCATATATTTT,TRBD1,-,TRBJ1-3,TRBV18